This T cell receptor (beta chain) originates from a study of blood T cell repertoires in COVID-19. The CDR3 has 17 residues. Trimming removed 0 bases from V and 2 bases from J; junction bases left unmatched: 4. Germline-derived CDR1 and CDR2 are MGHRA and YSYEKL. Only in-frame clones appear in the TCRdb table, and some are missing; sequencing was by immunoSEQ multiplex PCR. The sample has 35,000 to 45,000 clones, 65% to 80% seen once; the top ten hold roughly 2%. This chain uses TRBV4-1 with TRBJ2-1; 10 positions agree with TRBD2. The sequenced sample was peripheral blood. The source of this sequence is a man between 60 and 70 years old with active COVID-19. CDR3 bases: TGCGCCAGCAGCCAAGACCTAGCGGGAGCTACCTACAATGAGCAGTTCTTC. Translation: CASSQDLAGATYNEQFF.